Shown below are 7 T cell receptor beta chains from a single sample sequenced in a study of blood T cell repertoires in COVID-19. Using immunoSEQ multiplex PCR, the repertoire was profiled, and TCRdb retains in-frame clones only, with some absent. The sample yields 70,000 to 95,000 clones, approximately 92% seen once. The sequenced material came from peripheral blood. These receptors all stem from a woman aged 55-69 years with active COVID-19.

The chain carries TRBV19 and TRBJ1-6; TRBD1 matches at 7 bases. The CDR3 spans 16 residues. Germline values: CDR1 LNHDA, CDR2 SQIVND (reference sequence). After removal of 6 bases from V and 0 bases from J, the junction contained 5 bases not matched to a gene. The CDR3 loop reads CASREQGTSYNSPLHF. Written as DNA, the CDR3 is TGTGCCAGTAGGGAACAGGGGACCTCCTATAATTCACCCCTCCACTTT.

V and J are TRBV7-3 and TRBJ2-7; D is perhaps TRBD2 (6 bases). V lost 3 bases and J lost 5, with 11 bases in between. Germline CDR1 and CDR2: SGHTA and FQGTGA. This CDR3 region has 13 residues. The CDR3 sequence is CASSFLEGHEQYF. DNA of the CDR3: TGTGCCAGCAGCTTTCTGGAGGGCCACGAGCAGTACTTC.

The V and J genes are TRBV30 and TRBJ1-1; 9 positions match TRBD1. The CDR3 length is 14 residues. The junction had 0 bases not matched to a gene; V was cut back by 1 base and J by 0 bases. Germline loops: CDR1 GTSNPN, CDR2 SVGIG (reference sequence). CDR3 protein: CAWSGDRVNTEAFF. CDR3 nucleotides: TGTGCCTGGAGTGGGGACAGGGTGAACACTGAAGCTTTCTTT. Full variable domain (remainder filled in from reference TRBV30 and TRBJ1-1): SQTIHQWPATLVQPVGSPLSLECTVEGTSNPNLYWYRQAAGRGLQLLFYSVGIGQISSEVPQNLSASRPQDRQFILSSKKLLLSDSGFYLCAWSGDRVNTEAFFGQGTRLTVV.

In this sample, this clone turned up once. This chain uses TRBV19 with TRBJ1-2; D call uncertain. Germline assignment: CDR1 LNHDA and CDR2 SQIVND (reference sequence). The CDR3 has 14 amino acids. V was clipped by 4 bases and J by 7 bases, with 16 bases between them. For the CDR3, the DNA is TGTGCCAGTAGTACGTCTGCAGGAGGACGTGGCTACACCTTC. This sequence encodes CASSTSAGGRGYTF.

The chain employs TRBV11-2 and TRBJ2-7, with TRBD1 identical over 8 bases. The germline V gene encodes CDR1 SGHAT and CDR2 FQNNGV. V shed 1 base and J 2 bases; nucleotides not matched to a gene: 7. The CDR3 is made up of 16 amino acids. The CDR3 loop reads CASSLGRGTGAYEQYF. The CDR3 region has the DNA TGTGCCAGCAGCTTAGGGCGAGGGACAGGTGCCTACGAGCAGTACTTC.

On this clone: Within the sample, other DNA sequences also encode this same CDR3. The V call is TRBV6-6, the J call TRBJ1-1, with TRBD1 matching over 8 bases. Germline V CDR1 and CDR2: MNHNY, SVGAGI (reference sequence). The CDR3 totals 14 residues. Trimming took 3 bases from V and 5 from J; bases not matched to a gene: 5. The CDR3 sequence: CASSYQGADTEAFF. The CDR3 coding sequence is TGTGCCAGCAGTTATCAGGGGGCGGATACTGAAGCTTTCTTT.

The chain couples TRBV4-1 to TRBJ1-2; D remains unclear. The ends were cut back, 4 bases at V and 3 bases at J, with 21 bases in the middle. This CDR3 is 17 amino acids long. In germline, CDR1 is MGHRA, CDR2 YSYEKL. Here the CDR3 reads CASSPELGPLRDYGYTF. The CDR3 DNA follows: TGCGCCAGCAGCCCGGAGCTAGGACCTTTGAGGGACTATGGCTACACCTTC.